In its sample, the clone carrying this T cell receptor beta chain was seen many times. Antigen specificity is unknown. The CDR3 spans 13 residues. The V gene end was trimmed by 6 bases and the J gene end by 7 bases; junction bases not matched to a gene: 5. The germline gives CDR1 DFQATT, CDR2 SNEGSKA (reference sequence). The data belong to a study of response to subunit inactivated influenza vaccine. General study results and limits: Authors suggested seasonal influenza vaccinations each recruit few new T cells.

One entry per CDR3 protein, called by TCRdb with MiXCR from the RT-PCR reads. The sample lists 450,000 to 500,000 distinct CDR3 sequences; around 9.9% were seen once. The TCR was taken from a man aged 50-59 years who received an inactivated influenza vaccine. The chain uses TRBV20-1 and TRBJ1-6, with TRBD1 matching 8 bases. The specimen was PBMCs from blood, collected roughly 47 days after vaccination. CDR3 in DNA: TGCAGTGCAGATGGACAGGGAAATTCACCCCTCCACTTT. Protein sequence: CSADGQGNSPLHF.